The 18 T cell receptor beta chains below were found in one sample sequenced in a study of response to subunit inactivated influenza vaccine. In TCRdb, the RT-PCR reads were re-called with MiXCR into one record per CDR3 protein. The profile shows just over 300,000 distinct CDR3 sequences, 20% to 25% of them singletons. Specimen: PBMCs from blood, collected around 22 months after vaccination. The receptor source for this set is a man in his fifties or sixties who received an inactivated influenza vaccine.

V gene TRBV2 combines with J gene TRBJ2-3; the match to TRBD2 covers 13 bases. Germline CDR1 and CDR2: SNHLY and FYNNEI. This CDR3 spans 16 amino acids. The V gene end was trimmed by 5 bases and the J gene end by 3 bases; junction bases not matched to a gene: 5. This CDR3 reads CASSRTSGGGTDTQYF. CDR3 DNA sequence: TGTGCCAGCAGTCGGACTAGCGGGGGTGGTACAGATACGCAGTATTTT. Looking up the rest from reference TRBV2 and TRBJ2-3 gives the full variable domain: EPEVTQTPSHQVTQMGQEVILRCVPISNHLYFYWYRQILGQKVEFLVSFYNNEISEKSEIFDDQFSVERPDGSNFTLKIRSTKLEDSAMYFCASSRTSGGGTDTQYFGPGTRLTVL.

Only a few counts were recorded for this clonotype. The chain links TRBV5-4 to TRBJ2-5; a possible D gene is TRBD2 (6 bases). In germline, CDR1 is SGHNT, CDR2 YYREEE (reference sequence). This CDR3 contains 16 residues. V was clipped by 7 bases and J by 2 bases, with 21 bases between them. The CDR3 region is CASSNSLGSGQETQYF. For the CDR3, the DNA is TGTGCCAGCTCTAACTCGTTGGGTAGCGGACAAGAGACCCAGTACTTC.

This clonotype was seen more than once but under ten times. This chain connects TRBV3-1 to TRBJ2-5; tentative D call: TRBD1 (6 bases). Looked up from germline, CDR1 is LGHDT and CDR2 is YNNKEL (reference sequence). The CDR3 has 14 amino acids. With 1 base removed from V and 2 bases from J, the gap between germline ends came to 8 bases. The CDR3 region has the DNA TGTGCCAGCAGCCAAGGGACAGTTCAAGAGACCCAGTACTTC. It specifies CASSQGTVQETQYF.

The chain joins TRBV10-3 to TRBJ2-5, with D maybe TRBD2 (6 bases). The CDR3 has 16 amino acids. Trimming left V 6 bases short and J 4 bases short, with 21 bases between. Looked up from germline, CDR1 is ENHRY and CDR2 is SYGVKD. DNA of the CDR3: TGTGCCATCAGCCCTGCTCAACAGGCGCGGGGAGAGACCCAGTACTTC. It translates to CAISPAQQARGETQYF.

The sample holds a few counts of this clonotype. The CDR3 here is CASRLGIREWAGGQNYGYTF. The CDR3 region has the DNA TGTGCAAGTCGCTTAGGAATAAGGGAGTGGGCCGGGGGCCAGAACTATGGCTACACCTTC. V usage is TRBV12-2 and J usage is TRBJ1-2; TRBD1, as called in the table, went unchecked against the DNA. TRBV12-2 is a documented pseudogene. The CDR3 is made up of 20 amino acids.

This clonotype is a singleton in its sample. It is likely a read error, because the conserved phenylalanine at the end of the CDR3 is missing. The chain recombines TRBV24-1 with TRBJ1-1; D possibly corresponds to TRBD1 (5 bases). The CDR3 spans 13 residues. The ends were cut back, 5 bases at V and 3 bases at J, with 9 bases in the middle. Germline CDR1 reads KGHDR; CDR2 reads SFDVKD. The DNA of the CDR3 is TGTGCCACCAGTGGTGGGGGGGACACTGAAGCTTTCTCT. Its protein is CATSGGGDTEAFS.

The sample holds one count of this clonotype. This chain links TRBV11-2 with TRBJ2-1, with 8 bases identical to TRBD2. Looked up from germline, CDR1 is SGHAT and CDR2 is FQNNGV. The V and J ends lost 4 bases and 5 bases, in that order; junction bases with no gene match: 7. The CDR3 runs to 15 residues. CDR3 bases: TGTGCCAGCAGCTATAGCGGGACCTCGGACAATGAGCAGTTCTTC. Residues: CASSYSGTSDNEQFF. Complete variable domain (other parts from reference TRBV11-2 and TRBJ2-1): EAGVAQSPRYKIIEKRQSVAFWCNPISGHATLYWYQQILGQGPKLLIQFQNNGVVDDSQLPKDRFSAERLKGVDSTLKIQPAKLEDSAVYLCASSYSGTSDNEQFFGPGTRLTVL.

This chain uses TRBV4-1 with TRBJ1-5, with D maybe TRBD1 (6 bases). The CDR3 has 17 residues. The germline V gene encodes CDR1 MGHRA and CDR2 YSYEKL. V lost 3 bases to trimming and J lost 5 bases, with 20 bases between them. DNA for the CDR3: TGCGCCAGCAGCCAGACGACCGGGACACCCGCTTATCAGCCCCAGCATTTT. Its translation is CASSQTTGTPAYQPQHF.

The CDR3, as DNA: TGTGCCAGCAGTTTACATTCAGGCCAACAAGAGACCCAGTACTTC. Its translation is CASSLHSGQQETQYF. This chain uses TRBV28 with TRBJ2-5; no definite D call. This CDR3 is 15 amino acids long. Trimming took 2 bases from V and 2 from J, leaving 12 bases between them. The germline CDR1 and CDR2 sequences are MDHEN and SYDVKM.

This clonotype was counted at least ten times. V usage is TRBV7-2 and J usage is TRBJ2-1; the D gene is possibly TRBD2 (5 bases). CDR1 and CDR2 (germline): SGHTA, FQGNSA. This CDR3 is built from 14 residues. Between the trimmed V and J ends, which lost 0 bases and 8 bases, there was a span of 11 bases. CDR3 bases: TGTGCCAGCAGCTTAGCCCGAGGACTTGATGAGCAGTTCTTC. Translation: CASSLARGLDEQFF. The whole variable domain, filled in from reference TRBV7-2 and TRBJ2-1, reads GAGVSQSPSNKVTEKGKDVELRCDPISGHTALYWYRQSLGQGLEFLIYFQGNSAPDKSGLPSDRFSAERTGGSVSTLTIQRTQQEDSAVYLCASSLARGLDEQFFGPGTRLTVL.

The J gene is TRBJ1-2, the V gene TRBV7-2; perhaps TRBD1 as D (6 bases). The CDR3 runs to 16 residues. V was pared by 1 base and J by 8 bases, with 20 bases between. Germline V gene data show CDR1 as SGHTA and CDR2 as FQGNSA. The CDR3 DNA follows: TGTGCCAGCAGCTTAGGCCCTCGGGACAACAACTGGGGCTACACCTTC. Translated: CASSLGPRDNNWGYTF.

This clonotype was observed a handful of times. The chain employs TRBV28 and TRBJ2-5; D not certain. The CDR3 loop spans 14 amino acids. The germline gives CDR1 MDHEN, CDR2 SYDVKM. V lost 6 bases, J lost 8 bases, and 19 bases lay in between. DNA for the CDR3: TGTGCCAGCAGGTCAAGAGAACAAAAGAGAACCCAGTACTTC. Translation: CASRSREQKRTQYF.

This clonotype was seen at least ten times. The V and J genes are TRBV20-1 and TRBJ1-1; 7 nucleotides align to TRBD1. The junction had 2 bases not matched to a gene; V was cut back by 6 bases and J by 1 base. Germline loops: CDR1 DFQATT, CDR2 SNEGSKA (reference sequence). The CDR3 has 12 residues. The CDR3 DNA reads as TGCAGTGCCGCAGGGGGGAACACTGAAGCTTTCTTT. It translates to CSAAGGNTEAFF.

This clonotype was picked up one time. V and J are TRBV29-1 and TRBJ2-1, with no clear D. Between the trimmed V and J ends, which lost 4 bases and 1 base, there was a span of 11 bases. The CDR3 totals 14 residues. Per germline, CDR1 SQVTM and CDR2 ANQGSEA. The CDR3 DNA reads as TGCAGCGTTGCTCCTTCTTTTTCCTACAATGAGCAGTTCTTC. It is translated as CSVAPSFSYNEQFF.

This clonotype has only a few counts. The rearrangement joins TRBV24-1 to TRBJ2-2; D is unclear. Trimming left V 3 bases short and J 0 bases short, with 10 bases between. Germline V gene sequence: CDR1 KGHDR, CDR2 SFDVKD. This CDR3 comprises 16 residues. CDR3 coding DNA: TGTGCCACCAGTGATCCCCAAGCCCCGAACACCGGGGAGCTGTTTTTT. Encoded protein: CATSDPQAPNTGELFF.

The table lists this clonotype with a few counts. This chain joins TRBV20-1 and TRBJ2-2; the D is unclear. Trimming cost V 3 bases and J 5 bases, with 4 bases left between them. Germline assignment: CDR1 DFQATT and CDR2 SNEGSKA (reference sequence). CDR3 length: 11 amino acids. The CDR3: CSASGTGELFF. The CDR3 DNA reads as TGCAGTGCTAGTGGAACCGGGGAGCTGTTTTTT.

V and J are TRBV6-1 and TRBJ2-1; 8 bases match TRBD2. The CDR3 runs to 16 residues. The germline CDR1 and CDR2 sequences are MNHNS and SASEGT. After removal of 5 bases from V and 4 bases from J, the junction contained 10 bases not matched to a gene. The CDR3 region has the DNA TGTGCCAGCAGTCTGGCCACTAGCGGAATTTACAATGAGCAGTTCTTC. Translating gives CASSLATSGIYNEQFF.

V and J are TRBV20-1 and TRBJ1-4; no clear D gene. The germline V and J ends were trimmed by 5 bases and 4 bases, with 11 bases remaining between them. Germline lookup yields CDR1 DFQATT and CDR2 SNEGSKA (reference sequence). The CDR3 is 13 residues long. The CDR3 DNA sequence: TGCAGTGCTGTAGACGTCCTTAATGAAAAACTGTTTTTT. Protein sequence: CSAVDVLNEKLFF.